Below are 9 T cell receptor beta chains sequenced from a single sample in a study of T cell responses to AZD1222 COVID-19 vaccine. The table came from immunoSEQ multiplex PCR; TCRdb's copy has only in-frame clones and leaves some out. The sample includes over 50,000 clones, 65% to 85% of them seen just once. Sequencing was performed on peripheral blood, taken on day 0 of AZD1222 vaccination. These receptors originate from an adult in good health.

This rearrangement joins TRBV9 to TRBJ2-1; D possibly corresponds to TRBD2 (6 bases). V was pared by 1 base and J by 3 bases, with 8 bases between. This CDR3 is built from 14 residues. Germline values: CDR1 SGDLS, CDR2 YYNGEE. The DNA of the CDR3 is TGTGCCAGCAGCGTATCGGGGGTCTACAATGAGCAGTTCTTC. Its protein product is CASSVSGVYNEQFF.

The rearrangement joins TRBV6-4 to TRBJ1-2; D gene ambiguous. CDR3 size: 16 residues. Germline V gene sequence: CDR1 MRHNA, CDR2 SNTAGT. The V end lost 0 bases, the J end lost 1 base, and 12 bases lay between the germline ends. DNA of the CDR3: TGTGCCAGCAGTGACTCACAAGAGCGGGGTAACTATGGCTACACCTTC. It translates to CASSDSQERGNYGYTF.

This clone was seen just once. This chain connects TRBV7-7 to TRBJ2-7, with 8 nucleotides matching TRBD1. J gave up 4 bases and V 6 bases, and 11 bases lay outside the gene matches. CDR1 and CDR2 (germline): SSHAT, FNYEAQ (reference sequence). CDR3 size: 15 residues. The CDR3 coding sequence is TGTGCCAGCAGGTTCGACAGGGGAAAGAGGTACGAGCAGTACTTC. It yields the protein CASRFDRGKRYEQYF. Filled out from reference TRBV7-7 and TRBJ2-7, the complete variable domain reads GAGVSQSPRYKVTKRGQDVTLRCDPISSHATLYWYQQALGQGPEFLTYFNYEAQPDKSGLPSDRFSAERPEGSISTLTIQRTEQRDSAMYRCASRFDRGKRYEQYFGPGTRLTVT.

The CDR3 spells CASRETLSTGELFF. The CDR3 DNA follows: TGTGCCTCCCGTGAGACGCTAAGCACCGGGGAGCTGTTTTTT. The chain has TRBV28 and TRBJ2-2; D uncertain. Germline CDR1 and CDR2: MDHEN and SYDVKM. There are 14 residues in the CDR3. The V gene lost 11 bases and the J gene lost 4 bases, with 17 bases spanning the gap.

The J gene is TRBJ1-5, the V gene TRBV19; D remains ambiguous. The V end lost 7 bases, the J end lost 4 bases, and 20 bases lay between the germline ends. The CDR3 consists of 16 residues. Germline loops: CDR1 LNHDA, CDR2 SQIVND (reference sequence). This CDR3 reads CASTPNGRTLNQPQHF. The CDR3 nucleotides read TGTGCCAGTACCCCTAATGGCAGAACCTTGAATCAGCCCCAGCATTTT.

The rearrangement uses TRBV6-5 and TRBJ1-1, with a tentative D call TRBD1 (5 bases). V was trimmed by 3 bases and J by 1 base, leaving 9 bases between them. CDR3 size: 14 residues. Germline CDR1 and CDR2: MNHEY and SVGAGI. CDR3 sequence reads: CASSYLGQNTEAFF. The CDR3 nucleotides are TGTGCCAGCAGTTATCTAGGACAGAACACTGAAGCTTTCTTT.

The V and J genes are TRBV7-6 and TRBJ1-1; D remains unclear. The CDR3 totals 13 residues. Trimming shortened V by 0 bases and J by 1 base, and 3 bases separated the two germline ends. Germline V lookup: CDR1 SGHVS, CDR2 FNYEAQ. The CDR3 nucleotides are TGTGCCAGCAGCTTAGCCGAGAACACTGAAGCTTTCTTT. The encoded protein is CASSLAENTEAFF.

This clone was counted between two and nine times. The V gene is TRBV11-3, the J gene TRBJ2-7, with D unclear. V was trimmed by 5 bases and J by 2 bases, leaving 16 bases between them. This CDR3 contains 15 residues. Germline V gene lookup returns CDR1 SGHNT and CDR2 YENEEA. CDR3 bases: TGTGCCAGCAGCACCCACTTGCTGGCCGCCTACGAGCAGTACTTC. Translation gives CASSTHLLAAYEQYF.

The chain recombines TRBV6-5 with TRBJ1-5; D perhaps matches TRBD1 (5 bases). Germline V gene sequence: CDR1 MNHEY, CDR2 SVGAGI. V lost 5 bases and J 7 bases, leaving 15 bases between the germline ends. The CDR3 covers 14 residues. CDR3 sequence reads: CASSPRGGDQPQHF. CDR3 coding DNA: TGTGCCAGCAGTCCCCGGGGAGGGGACCAGCCCCAGCATTTT.